Listed below are T cell receptor beta chains from one sample, sequenced in a study of regulatory T cells. Data came from immunoSEQ multiplex PCR; TCRdb stores just in-frame clones and leaves some out. The table lists over 35,000 clones, around 89% of them singletons, with approximately 2.3% in the top ten. The sample comprised conventional CD4+ T cells sorted from blood. The receptors here all came from a person between 18 and 35 years old with CD3G deficiency. Both conserved end residues are part of each CDR3. Fields, in order: V gene, D gene, CDR3 length, clone size, J gene, CDR3 DNA, CDR3 protein. D genes are given only for firm matches. Not all rows give a size; the values are once, few, many and, for expanded clones, a class.

v_gene: TRBV7-4; d_gene: .; len: 13; abundance: .; j_gene: TRBJ1-4; CDR3nt: TGTGCCGGAGGCCCAGTCGACAATGAAAAACTGTTTTTT; CDR3aa: CAGGPVDNEKLFF
v_gene: TRBV7-9; d_gene: .; len: 14; abundance: once; j_gene: TRBJ2-7; CDR3nt: TGTGCCAGCAGCACCTCCGGGGGTCCCACCGAGCAGTACTTC; CDR3aa: CASSTSGGPTEQYF
v_gene: TRBV4-1; d_gene: .; len: 17; abundance: few; j_gene: TRBJ2-6; CDR3nt: TGCGCCACCTCACCGGGCCTCAGCCCCGCTGGGGCCAACGTCCTGACTTTC; CDR3aa: CATSPGLSPAGANVLTF
v_gene: TRBV6-1; d_gene: TRBD1; len: 15; abundance: few; j_gene: TRBJ1-6; CDR3nt: TGTGCCAGCAGTGTGGGACAGCAGTATAATTCACCCCTCCACTTT; CDR3aa: CASSVGQQYNSPLHF
v_gene: TRBV5-1; d_gene: TRBD1; len: 16; abundance: .; j_gene: TRBJ1-2; CDR3nt: TGCGCCAGCAGCCCGCGGACAGGGGGCTTCAACTATGGCTACACCTTC; CDR3aa: CASSPRTGGFNYGYTF
v_gene: TRBV5-1; d_gene: .; len: 15; abundance: .; j_gene: TRBJ1-2; CDR3nt: TGCGCCAGCAGCTTGGATCCCAGGGGAGGCTATGGCTACACCTTC; CDR3aa: CASSLDPRGGYGYTF
v_gene: TRBV5-1; d_gene: TRBD1; len: 15; abundance: .; j_gene: TRBJ2-3; CDR3nt: TGCGCCAGCAGCGGACAGGGTCCCGGCACAGATACGCAGTATTTT; CDR3aa: CASSGQGPGTDTQYF
v_gene: TRBV6-1; d_gene: TRBD2; len: 15; abundance: .; j_gene: TRBJ2-3; CDR3nt: TGTGCCAGCAGTTCGGGACTAGCGGGCACAGATACGCAGTATTTT; CDR3aa: CASSSGLAGTDTQYF
v_gene: TRBV28; d_gene: TRBD1; len: 13; abundance: .; j_gene: TRBJ1-1; CDR3nt: TGTGCCAGCCACAAGACAGGGCGCACTGAAGCTTTCTTT; CDR3aa: CASHKTGRTEAFF
v_gene: TRBV7-9; d_gene: TRBD1; len: 14; abundance: once; j_gene: TRBJ2-7; CDR3nt: TGTGCCAGCAGCGTAGGGACAGGGGGGTACGAGCAGTACTTC; CDR3aa: CASSVGTGGYEQYF
v_gene: TRBV5-1; d_gene: TRBD2; len: 15; abundance: .; j_gene: TRBJ2-3; CDR3nt: TGCGCCAGCAGCTCGACTAGCGGAGGAGTAGATACGCAGTATTTT; CDR3aa: CASSSTSGGVDTQYF
v_gene: TRBV5-1; d_gene: TRBD1; len: 17; abundance: once; j_gene: TRBJ1-3; CDR3nt: TGCGCCAGCAGCTTACTCCGGACAGGACGTATAAGATACACCATATATTTT; CDR3aa: CASSLLRTGRIRYTIYF
v_gene: TRBV5-1; d_gene: .; len: 16; abundance: .; j_gene: TRBJ2-1; CDR3nt: TGCGCCAGCAGCTTGGGGGGCGCTAAGCCCCACAATGAGCAGTTCTTC; CDR3aa: CASSLGGAKPHNEQFF
v_gene: TRBV10-2; d_gene: TRBD2; len: 15; abundance: .; j_gene: TRBJ2-2; CDR3nt: TGCGCCAGCAGCCGACTAGCGGGGGGCACCGGGGAGCTGTTTTTT; CDR3aa: CASSRLAGGTGELFF
v_gene: TRBV7-9; d_gene: .; len: 11; abundance: .; j_gene: TRBJ2-1; CDR3nt: TGTGCCAGCAGCCCCGACAATGAGCAGTTCTTC; CDR3aa: CASSPDNEQFF
v_gene: TRBV7-2; d_gene: .; len: 15; abundance: .; j_gene: TRBJ1-6; CDR3nt: TGTGCCAGCAGCTTAGGGGCAGGTTATAATTCACCCCTCCACTTT; CDR3aa: CASSLGAGYNSPLHF
v_gene: TRBV11-2; d_gene: .; len: 15; abundance: .; j_gene: TRBJ1-3; CDR3nt: TGTGCCAGCAGCTCTCAGGGGAGGGGAAGAAACACCATATATTTT; CDR3aa: CASSSQGRGRNTIYF
v_gene: TRBV28; d_gene: .; len: 15; abundance: .; j_gene: TRBJ2-4; CDR3nt: TGTGCCAGCAGTCCCGGGGCGCTAGCCAAAAACATTCAGTACTTC; CDR3aa: CASSPGALAKNIQYF
v_gene: TRBV6-5; d_gene: TRBD2; len: 16; abundance: once; j_gene: TRBJ2-1; CDR3nt: TGTGCCAGCAGTTACTCATCGGGACTACAATACAATGAGCAGTTCTTC; CDR3aa: CASSYSSGLQYNEQFF
v_gene: TRBV28; d_gene: .; len: 13; abundance: .; j_gene: TRBJ2-5; CDR3nt: TGTGCCAGCAGGGACTCCCCGAGGGAGACCCAGTACTTC; CDR3aa: CASRDSPRETQYF
v_gene: TRBV5-1; d_gene: TRBD1; len: 15; abundance: .; j_gene: TRBJ1-2; CDR3nt: TGCGCCAGCAGCCGGGACAGCCGCGCCTACTATGGCTACACCTTC; CDR3aa: CASSRDSRAYYGYTF
v_gene: TRBV6-6; d_gene: .; len: 15; abundance: .; j_gene: TRBJ1-2; CDR3nt: TGTGCCAGCAGTTACTCCACCGGGGCAGGCTATGGCTACACCTTC; CDR3aa: CASSYSTGAGYGYTF
v_gene: TRBV28; d_gene: .; len: 14; abundance: once; j_gene: TRBJ1-1; CDR3nt: TGTGCCAGCAGTTCCCTAACAGGGATCCCTGAAGCTTTCTTT; CDR3aa: CASSSLTGIPEAFF
v_gene: TRBV7-9; d_gene: .; len: 11; abundance: .; j_gene: TRBJ2-7; CDR3nt: TGTGCCAGCAGCAACGGCTACGAGCAGTACTTC; CDR3aa: CASSNGYEQYF
v_gene: TRBV12-2; d_gene: .; len: 18; abundance: once; j_gene: TRBJ2-1; CDR3nt: TGTGCAAGTCGCTTAGATGGTGGACCCTCCCCACCCTACAATGAGCAGTTCTTC; CDR3aa: CASRLDGGPSPPYNEQFF
v_gene: TRBV19; d_gene: .; len: 15; abundance: .; j_gene: TRBJ2-1; CDR3nt: TGTGCCAGTAGATCCTTGCAGGGCGGGGATAATGAGCAGTTCTTC; CDR3aa: CASRSLQGGDNEQFF
v_gene: TRBV6-1; d_gene: .; len: 13; abundance: .; j_gene: TRBJ1-6; CDR3nt: TGTGCCTCGAAGGGGCCGTATAATTCACCCCTCCACTTT; CDR3aa: CASKGPYNSPLHF
v_gene: TRBV28; d_gene: .; len: 11; abundance: .; j_gene: TRBJ2-3; CDR3nt: TGTGCCAGCAGCACAGGGAGGACGCAGTATTTT; CDR3aa: CASSTGRTQYF